The 7 T cell receptor beta chains given below trace back to one sample, sequenced in a study of blood T cell repertoires in COVID-19. TCRdb keeps only in-frame clones here, not all; method: immunoSEQ multiplex PCR. The sample has 130,000 or so clones; approximately 90% are singletons. Specimen: peripheral blood. These receptors all come from a human donor in a cohort sampled during active COVID-19.

The chain links TRBV12-3 or TRBV12-4 to TRBJ1-6; 10 nucleotides agree with TRBD1. The CDR3 has 13 amino acids. V lost 6 bases, J lost 10 bases, and 3 bases stayed unmatched. CDR3 sequence: CASSRDRGSPLHF. The CDR3, as DNA: TGTGCCAGCAGCCGGGACAGGGGCTCACCCCTCCACTTT.

The V gene is TRBV29-1, the J gene TRBJ1-5; D is undetermined. Trimming took 7 bases from V and 6 from J, leaving 13 bases between them. Germline assignment: CDR1 SQVTM and CDR2 ANQGSEA. CDR3 size: 12 residues. CDR3 in amino acids: CSARLSGQPQHF. The CDR3 nucleotides are TGCAGCGCCCGACTGTCGGGTCAGCCCCAGCATTTT. The variable domain in full, completed from reference TRBV29-1 and TRBJ1-5, reads SAVISQKPSRDICQRGTSLTIQCQVDSQVTMMFWYRQQPGQSLTLIATANQGSEATYESGFVIDKFPISRPNLTFSTLTVSNMSPEDSSIYLCSARLSGQPQHFGDGTRLSIL.

This chain uses TRBV7-6 with TRBJ2-7, with 8 bases lining up with TRBD1. Germline values: CDR1 SGHVS, CDR2 FNYEAQ. The CDR3 is 15 residues long. V lost 1 base and J lost 3; bases outside the gene matches: 5. CDR3 sequence (DNA): TGTGCCAGCAGCTTAGAAGGACAGGGCGTCTACGAGCAGTACTTC. Residues: CASSLEGQGVYEQYF.

This clone was seen only once. This rearrangement joins TRBV28 to TRBJ2-3; D perhaps matches TRBD1 (6 bases). Per the germline V gene, CDR1 is MDHEN and CDR2 is SYDVKM. Trimming shortened V by 4 bases and J by 4 bases, and 12 bases separated the two germline ends. The CDR3 extends over 14 amino acids. CDR3 in DNA: TGTGCCAGCAGTTCCACACAGGGATCAGATACGCAGTATTTT. This encodes CASSSTQGSDTQYF. Supplemented by reference TRBV28 and TRBJ2-3, the full variable domain reads DVKVTQSSRYLVKRTGEKVFLECVQDMDHENMFWYRQDPGLGLRLIYFSYDVKMKEKGDIPEGYSVSREKKERFSLILESASTNQTSMYLCASSSTQGSDTQYFGPGTRLTVL.

This chain uses TRBV7-8 with TRBJ2-3, with D uncertain. Trimming removed 5 bases at V and 2 bases at J, with 5 bases between. CDR1 SGHVS and CDR2 FQNEAQ come from the germline V gene. The CDR3 is 12 amino acids. CDR3 in DNA: TGTGCCAGCAGCCCAAACACAGATACGCAGTATTTT. This sequence encodes CASSPNTDTQYF.

The chain has TRBV5-1 and TRBJ2-1; 8 positions match TRBD2. The germline CDR1 and CDR2 sequences are SGHRS and YFSETQ. The CDR3 has 16 amino acids. Germline trimming cut 0 bases from V and 4 bases from J; bases unmatched to any gene: 6. Here the CDR3 DNA reads TGCGCCAGCAGCTTGGGCCCTGCGGGAGGATACAATGAGCAGTTCTTC. Amino acids: CASSLGPAGGYNEQFF. Supplemented by reference TRBV5-1 and TRBJ2-1, the full variable domain reads KAGVTQTPRYLIKTRGQQVTLSCSPISGHRSVSWYQQTPGQGLQFLFEYFSETQRNKGNFPGRFSGRQFSNSRSEMNVSTLELGDSALYLCASSLGPAGGYNEQFFGPGTRLTVL.

V is TRBV6-2 or TRBV6-3 and J is TRBJ2-2, with D unclear. This CDR3 contains 14 residues. Trimming pared 6 bases from V and 1 base from J, leaving 9 bases between. Germline lookup yields CDR1 MNHEY and CDR2 SVGEGT. CDR3 nucleotides: TGTGCCAGCAGCCTCCGACTGAACACCGGGGAGCTGTTTTTT. Amino acids: CASSLRLNTGELFF.